The clone carrying this TCR beta chain has just a few counts. Its antigen is not identified. This entry is derived from a study of human T cells and chemical hapten exposure. Study outcomes and limitations: PT1 expanded TCR counts and patch test score were linked, and their correlation was positive.

A single record per CDR3 protein comes from TCRdb applying MiXCR to the RACE reads. The sample yields approximately 120,000 distinct CDR3 sequences, about a tenth seen once. Documented time point: patch test 2, 6 weeks after DPC sensitization. Indicated treatment: therapeutic diphenylcyclopropenone sensitization with weekly scalp DPC. CDR1 and CDR2 (germline): DFQATT, SNEGSKA (reference sequence). Trimming removed 6 bases from V and 4 bases from J, with 15 bases in between. This CDR3 spans 13 amino acids. The TCR was taken from a woman in her thirties or forties with alopecia areata. Some clones in this sample may be carry-over from other donors' samples. The sample here was whole blood, taken in connection with sensitization to the hapten diphenylcyclopropenone (DPC). The V and J genes are TRBV20-1 and TRBJ1-2; no clear D. The CDR3 nucleotides read TGCAGTGCCCAAATCCAGGTGGGCTATGGCTACACCTTC. Its translation: CSAQIQVGYGYTF.